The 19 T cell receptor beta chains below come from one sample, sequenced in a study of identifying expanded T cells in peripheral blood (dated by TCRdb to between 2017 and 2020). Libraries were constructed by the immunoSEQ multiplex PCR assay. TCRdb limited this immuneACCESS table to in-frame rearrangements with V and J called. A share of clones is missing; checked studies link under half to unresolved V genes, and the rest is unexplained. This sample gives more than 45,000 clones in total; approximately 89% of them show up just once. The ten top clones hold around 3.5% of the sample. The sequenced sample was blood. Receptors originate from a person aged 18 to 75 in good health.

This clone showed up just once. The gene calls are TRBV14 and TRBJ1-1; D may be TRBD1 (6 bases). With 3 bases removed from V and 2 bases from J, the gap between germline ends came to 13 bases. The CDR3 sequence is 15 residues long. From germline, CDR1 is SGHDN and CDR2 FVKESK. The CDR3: CASSHGQSLNTEAFF. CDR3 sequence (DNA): TGTGCCAGCAGCCATGGACAGAGCCTTAACACTGAAGCTTTCTTT.

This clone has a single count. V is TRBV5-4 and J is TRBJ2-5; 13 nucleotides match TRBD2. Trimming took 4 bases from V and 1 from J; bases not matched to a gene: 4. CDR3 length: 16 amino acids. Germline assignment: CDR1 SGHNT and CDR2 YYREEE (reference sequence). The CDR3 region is CASSRGLAGVQETQYF. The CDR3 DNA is TGTGCCAGCAGCCGCGGACTAGCGGGGGTCCAAGAGACCCAGTACTTC.

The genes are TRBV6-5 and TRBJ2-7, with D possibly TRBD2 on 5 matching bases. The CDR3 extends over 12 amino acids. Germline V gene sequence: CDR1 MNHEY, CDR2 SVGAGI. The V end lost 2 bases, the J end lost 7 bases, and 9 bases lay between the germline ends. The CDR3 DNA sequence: TGTGCCAGCAGTTACCGAGGAGGTGAGCAGTACTTC. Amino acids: CASSYRGGEQYF.

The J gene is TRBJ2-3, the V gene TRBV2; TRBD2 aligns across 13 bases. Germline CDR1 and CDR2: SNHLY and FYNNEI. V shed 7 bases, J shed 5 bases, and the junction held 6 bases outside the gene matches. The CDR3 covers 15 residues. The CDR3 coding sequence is TGTGCCAGCATCGGACTAGCGGGAGAAGGAGATACGCAGTATTTT. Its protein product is CASIGLAGEGDTQYF. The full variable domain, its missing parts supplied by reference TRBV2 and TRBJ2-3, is EPEVTQTPSHQVTQMGQEVILRCVPISNHLYFYWYRQILGQKVEFLVSFYNNEISEKSEIFDDQFSVERPDGSNFTLKIRSTKLEDSAMYFCASIGLAGEGDTQYFGPGTRLTVL.

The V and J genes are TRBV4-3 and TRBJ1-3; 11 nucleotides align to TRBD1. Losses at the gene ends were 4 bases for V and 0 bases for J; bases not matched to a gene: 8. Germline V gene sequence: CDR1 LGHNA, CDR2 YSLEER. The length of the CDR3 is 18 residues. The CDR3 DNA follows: TGCGCCAGCAGCCTCGACCCGGGACAGGGGGACTCTGGAAACACCATATATTTT. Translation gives CASSLDPGQGDSGNTIYF.

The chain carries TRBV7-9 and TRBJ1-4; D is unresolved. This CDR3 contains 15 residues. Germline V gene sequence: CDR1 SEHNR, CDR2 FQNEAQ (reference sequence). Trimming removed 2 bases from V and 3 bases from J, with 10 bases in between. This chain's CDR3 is CASSLSTWSNEKLFF. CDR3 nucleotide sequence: TGTGCCAGCAGCTTATCCACATGGTCTAATGAAAAACTGTTTTTT.

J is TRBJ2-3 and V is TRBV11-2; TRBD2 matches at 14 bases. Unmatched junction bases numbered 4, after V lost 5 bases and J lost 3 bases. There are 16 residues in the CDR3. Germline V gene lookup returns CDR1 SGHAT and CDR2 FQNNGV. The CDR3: CASSGGTSGSTDTQYF. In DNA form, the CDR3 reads TGTGCCAGCAGCGGTGGGACTAGCGGGAGTACAGATACGCAGTATTTT.

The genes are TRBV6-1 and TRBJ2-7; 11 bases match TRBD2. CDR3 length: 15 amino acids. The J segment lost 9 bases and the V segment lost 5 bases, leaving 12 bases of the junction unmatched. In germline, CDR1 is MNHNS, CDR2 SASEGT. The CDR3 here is CASSHPGTSGLGQYF. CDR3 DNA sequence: TGTGCCAGCAGTCATCCCGGGACTAGCGGCCTAGGGCAGTACTTC.

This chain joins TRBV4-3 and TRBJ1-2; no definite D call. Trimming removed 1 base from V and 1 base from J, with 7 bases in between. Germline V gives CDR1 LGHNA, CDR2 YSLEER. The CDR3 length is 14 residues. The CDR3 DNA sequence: TGCGCCAGCAGCCAAGGGGTCGATAACTATGGCTACACCTTC. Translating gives CASSQGVDNYGYTF.

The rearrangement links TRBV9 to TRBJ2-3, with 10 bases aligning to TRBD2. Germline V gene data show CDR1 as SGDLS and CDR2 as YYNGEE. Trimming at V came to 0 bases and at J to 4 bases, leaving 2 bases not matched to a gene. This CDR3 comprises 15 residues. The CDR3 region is CASSVVGLAADTQYF. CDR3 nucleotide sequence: TGTGCCAGCAGCGTAGTCGGACTAGCGGCAGATACGCAGTATTTT.

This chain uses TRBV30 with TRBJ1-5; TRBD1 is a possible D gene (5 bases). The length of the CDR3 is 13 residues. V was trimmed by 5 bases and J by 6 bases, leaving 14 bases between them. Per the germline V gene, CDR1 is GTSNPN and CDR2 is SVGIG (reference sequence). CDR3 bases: TGTGCCTGGGGGGCAGTCGGGAGTCAGCCCCAGCATTTT. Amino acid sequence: CAWGAVGSQPQHF.

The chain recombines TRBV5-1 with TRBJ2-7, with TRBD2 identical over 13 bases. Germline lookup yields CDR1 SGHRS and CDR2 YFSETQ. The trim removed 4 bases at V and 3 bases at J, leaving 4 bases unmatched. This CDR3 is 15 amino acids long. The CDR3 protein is CASSRTSGSYYEQYF. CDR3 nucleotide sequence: TGCGCCAGCAGCCGGACTAGCGGGAGCTACTACGAGCAGTACTTC.

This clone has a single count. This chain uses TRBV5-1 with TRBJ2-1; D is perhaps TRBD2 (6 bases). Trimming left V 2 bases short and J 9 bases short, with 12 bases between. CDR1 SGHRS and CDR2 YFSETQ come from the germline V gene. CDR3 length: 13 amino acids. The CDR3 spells CASSFWGGIEQFF. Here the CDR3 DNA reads TGCGCCAGCAGCTTCTGGGGCGGGATTGAGCAGTTCTTC.

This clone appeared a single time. The CDR3 DNA is TGTGCCAGCAGTTACTCCTTGGGCGATACGCAGTATTTT. Encoded protein: CASSYSLGDTQYF. The V and J genes are TRBV6-5 and TRBJ2-3; D ambiguous. This CDR3 has 13 amino acids. Deletions cut 0 bases from V and 6 bases from J, with 7 bases between. Germline lookup yields CDR1 MNHEY and CDR2 SVGAGI.

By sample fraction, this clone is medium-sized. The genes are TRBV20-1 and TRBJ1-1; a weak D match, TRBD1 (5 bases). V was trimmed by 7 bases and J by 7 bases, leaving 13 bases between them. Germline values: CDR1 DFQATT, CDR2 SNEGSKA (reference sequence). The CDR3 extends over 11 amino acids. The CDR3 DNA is TGCAGTGTTGATAGACAGATTGAAGCTTTCTTT. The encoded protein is CSVDRQIEAFF.

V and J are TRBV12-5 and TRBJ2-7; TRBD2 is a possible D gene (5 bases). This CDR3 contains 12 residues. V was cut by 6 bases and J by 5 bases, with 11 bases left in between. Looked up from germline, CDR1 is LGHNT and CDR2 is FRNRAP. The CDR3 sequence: CASGPGNNEQYF. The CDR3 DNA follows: TGTGCTAGTGGCCCGGGGAACAACGAGCAGTACTTC.

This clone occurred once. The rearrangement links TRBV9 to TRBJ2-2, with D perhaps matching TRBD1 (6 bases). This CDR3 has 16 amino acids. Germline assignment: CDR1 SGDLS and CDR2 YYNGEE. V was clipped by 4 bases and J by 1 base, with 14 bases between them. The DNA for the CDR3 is TGTGCCAGCAGCACCATAACAGGGCTGAACACCGGGGAGCTGTTTTTT. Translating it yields CASSTITGLNTGELFF. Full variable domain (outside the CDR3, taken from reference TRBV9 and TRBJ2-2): DSGVTQTPKHLITATGQRVTLRCSPRSGDLSVYWYQQSLDQGLQFLIQYYNGEERAKGNILERFSAQQFPDLHSELNLSSLELGDSALYFCASSTITGLNTGELFFGEGSRLTVL.

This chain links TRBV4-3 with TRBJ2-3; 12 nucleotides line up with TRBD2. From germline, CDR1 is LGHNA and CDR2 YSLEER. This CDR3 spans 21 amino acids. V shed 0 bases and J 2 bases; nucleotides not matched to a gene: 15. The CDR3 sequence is CASSQDWGPSGRAGDTDTQYF. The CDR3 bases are TGCGCCAGCAGCCAAGATTGGGGCCCTAGCGGGAGGGCCGGGGACACAGATACGCAGTATTTT.

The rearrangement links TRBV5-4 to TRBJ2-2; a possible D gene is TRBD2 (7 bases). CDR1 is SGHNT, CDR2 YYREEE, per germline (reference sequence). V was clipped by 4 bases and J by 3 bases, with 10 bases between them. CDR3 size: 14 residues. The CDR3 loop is CASSRGADTGELFF. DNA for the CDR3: TGTGCCAGCAGCCGGGGGGCGGACACCGGGGAGCTGTTTTTT. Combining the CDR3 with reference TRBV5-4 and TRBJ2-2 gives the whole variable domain ETGVTQSPTHLIKTRGQQVTLRCSSQSGHNTVSWYQQALGQGPQFIFQYYREEENGRGNFPPRFSGLQFPNYSSELNVNALELDDSALYLCASSRGADTGELFFGEGSRLTVL.